This T cell receptor beta chain is from a study of early T cells in non-severe SARS-CoV-2 infection. The overall study: Investigators sequenced bulk RNA drawn from unsorted whole blood, and chains remained unpaired. Study results and limitations: Lookups in VDJdb leaned toward anti-spike CD8 responses and missed private and CD4 specificities.

Worth noting for this clonotype: Its antigen is still unknown.

This CDR3 region has 14 residues. The V gene's germline CDR1 is MNHEY and CDR2 SMNVEV (reference sequence). V lost 5 bases to trimming and J lost 4 bases, with 12 bases between them. Unique molecular identifier tags were affixed to discrete cDNA molecules. One entry per CDR3 protein results from TCRdb running MiXCR on the 5' RACE reads. This repertoire shows 70,000 or so distinct CDR3 sequences, around 15% found once; its top ten account for about an eighth. Sequenced material: whole blood. The rearrangement links TRBV27 to TRBJ1-5; D not resolved. The receptor comes from an adult who was a healthcare worker with PCR-confirmed SARS-CoV-2 infection or an uninfected control (not recorded which). CDR3 sequence reads: CASSLLGDNQPQHF. Written as DNA, the CDR3 is TGTGCCAGCAGTCTGCTGGGAGATAATCAGCCCCAGCATTTT.